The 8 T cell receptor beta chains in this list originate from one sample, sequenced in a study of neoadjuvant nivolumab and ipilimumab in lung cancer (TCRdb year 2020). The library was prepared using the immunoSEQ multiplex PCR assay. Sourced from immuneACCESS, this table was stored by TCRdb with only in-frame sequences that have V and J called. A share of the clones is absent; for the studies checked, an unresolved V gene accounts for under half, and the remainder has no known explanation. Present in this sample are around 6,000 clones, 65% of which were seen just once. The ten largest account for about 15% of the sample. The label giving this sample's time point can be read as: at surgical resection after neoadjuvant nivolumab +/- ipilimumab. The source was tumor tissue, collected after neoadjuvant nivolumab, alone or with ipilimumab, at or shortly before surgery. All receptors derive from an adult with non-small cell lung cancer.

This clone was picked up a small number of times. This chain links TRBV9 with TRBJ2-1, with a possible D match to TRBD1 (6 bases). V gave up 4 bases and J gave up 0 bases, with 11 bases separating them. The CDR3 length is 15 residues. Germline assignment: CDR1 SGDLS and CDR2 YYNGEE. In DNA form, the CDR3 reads TGTGCCAGCAGCCTAGGACAGATCTCCTACAATGAGCAGTTCTTC. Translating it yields CASSLGQISYNEQFF. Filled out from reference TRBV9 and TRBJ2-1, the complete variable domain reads DSGVTQTPKHLITATGQRVTLRCSPRSGDLSVYWYQQSLDQGLQFLIQYYNGEERAKGNILERFSAQQFPDLHSELNLSSLELGDSALYFCASSLGQISYNEQFFGPGTRLTVL.

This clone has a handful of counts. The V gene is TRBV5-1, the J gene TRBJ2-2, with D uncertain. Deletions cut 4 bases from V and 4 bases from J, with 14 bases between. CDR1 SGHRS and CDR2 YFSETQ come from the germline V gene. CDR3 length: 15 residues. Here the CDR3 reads CASSPRLPGTGELFF. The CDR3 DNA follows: TGCGCCAGCAGCCCCAGACTCCCGGGCACCGGGGAGCTGTTTTTT. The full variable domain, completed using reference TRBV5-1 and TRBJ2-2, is KAGVTQTPRYLIKTRGQQVTLSCSPISGHRSVSWYQQTPGQGLQFLFEYFSETQRNKGNFPGRFSGRQFSNSRSEMNVSTLELGDSALYLCASSPRLPGTGELFFGEGSRLTVL.

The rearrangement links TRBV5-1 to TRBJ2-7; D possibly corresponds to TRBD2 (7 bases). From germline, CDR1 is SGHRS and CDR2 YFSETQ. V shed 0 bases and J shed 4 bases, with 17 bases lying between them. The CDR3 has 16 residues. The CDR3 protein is CASSLVGGAVGYEQYF. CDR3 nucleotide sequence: TGCGCCAGCAGCTTGGTTGGGGGGGCCGTAGGGTACGAGCAGTACTTC.

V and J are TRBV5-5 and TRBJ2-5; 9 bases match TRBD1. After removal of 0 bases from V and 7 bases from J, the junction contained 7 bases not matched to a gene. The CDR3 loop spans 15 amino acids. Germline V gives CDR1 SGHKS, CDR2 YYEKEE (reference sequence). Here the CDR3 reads CASSLASGTGRTQYF. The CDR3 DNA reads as TGTGCCAGCAGCTTGGCGTCCGGGACAGGGCGGACCCAGTACTTC.

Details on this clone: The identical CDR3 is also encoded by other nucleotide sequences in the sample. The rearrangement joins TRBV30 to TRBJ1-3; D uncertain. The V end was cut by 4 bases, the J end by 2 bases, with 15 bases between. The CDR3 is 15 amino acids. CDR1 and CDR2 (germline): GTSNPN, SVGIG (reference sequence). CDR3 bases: TGTGCCTGGAAGAGAGGGAGGTTGCCTGGAAACACCATATATTTT. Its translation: CAWKRGRLPGNTIYF.

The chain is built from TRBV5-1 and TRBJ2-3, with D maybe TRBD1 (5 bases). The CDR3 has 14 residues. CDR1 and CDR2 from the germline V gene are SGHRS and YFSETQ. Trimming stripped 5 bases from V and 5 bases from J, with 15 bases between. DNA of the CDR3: TGCGCCAGCAGACCGCAGGGCCAAGAAGATACGCAGTATTTT. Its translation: CASRPQGQEDTQYF.

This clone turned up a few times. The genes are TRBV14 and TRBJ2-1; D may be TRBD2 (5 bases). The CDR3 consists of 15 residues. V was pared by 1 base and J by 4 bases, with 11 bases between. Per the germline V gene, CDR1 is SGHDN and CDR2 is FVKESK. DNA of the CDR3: TGTGCCAGCAGCCAAGGGACTTTGATTTACAATGAGCAGTTCTTC. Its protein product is CASSQGTLIYNEQFF.

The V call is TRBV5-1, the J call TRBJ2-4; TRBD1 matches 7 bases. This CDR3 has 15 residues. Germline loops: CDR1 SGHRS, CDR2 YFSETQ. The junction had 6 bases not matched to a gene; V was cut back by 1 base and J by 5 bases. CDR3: CASSLIPGQQNIQYF. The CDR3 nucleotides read TGCGCCAGCAGCTTGATACCGGGACAGCAAAACATTCAGTACTTC.